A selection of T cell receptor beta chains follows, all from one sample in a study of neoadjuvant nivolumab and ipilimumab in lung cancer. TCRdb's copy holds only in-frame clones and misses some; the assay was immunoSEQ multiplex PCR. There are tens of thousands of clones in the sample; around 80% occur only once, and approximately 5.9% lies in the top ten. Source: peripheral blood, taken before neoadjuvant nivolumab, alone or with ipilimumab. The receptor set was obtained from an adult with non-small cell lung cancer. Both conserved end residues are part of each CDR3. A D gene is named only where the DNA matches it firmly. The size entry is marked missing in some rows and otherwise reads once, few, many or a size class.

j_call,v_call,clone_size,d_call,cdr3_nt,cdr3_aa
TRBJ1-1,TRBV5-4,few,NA,TGTGCCAGCAGCTCGCCGGGTCCAAGGAACACTGAAGCTTTCTTT,CASSSPGPRNTEAFF
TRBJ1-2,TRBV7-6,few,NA,TGTGCCAGCAGCCGAGTAGACTATGGCTACACCTTC,CASSRVDYGYTF
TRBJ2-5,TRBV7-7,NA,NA,TGTGCCAGCAGCTTAGCGGGGGCGGGGGAGACCCAGTACTTC,CASSLAGAGETQYF
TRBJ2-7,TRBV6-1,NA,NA,TGTGCCAGCAGTGAAGCGGGGGATACCTACGAGCAGTACTTC,CASSEAGDTYEQYF
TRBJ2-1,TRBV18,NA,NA,TGTGCCAGCTCATCCAGCCGGGGCCTCCATGAGCAGTTCTTC,CASSSSRGLHEQFF
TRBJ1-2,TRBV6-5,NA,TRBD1,TGTGCCAGCAGATCCTGGACAGGGGGCAACAAAGGCTACACCTTC,CASRSWTGGNKGYTF
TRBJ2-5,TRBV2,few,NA,TGTGCCAGCAGTGAATGGGGGACGCCAGAAGAGACCCAGTACTTC,CASSEWGTPEETQYF
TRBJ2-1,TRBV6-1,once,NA,TGTGCCAGCAGTGGGGGGCTAACTAGGGGGTCCTACAATGAGCAGTTCTTC,CASSGGLTRGSYNEQFF
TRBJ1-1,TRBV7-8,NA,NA,TGTGCCAGCAGCTTAGCAGGGTCGGCCACTGAAGCTTTCTTT,CASSLAGSATEAFF
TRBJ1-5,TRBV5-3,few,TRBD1,TGTGCCAGAATGGGACAGGGATGCAATCAGCCCCAGCATTTT,CARMGQGCNQPQHF
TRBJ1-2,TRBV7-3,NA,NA,TGTGCCAGCAGCCCCCAGCCGGGGGGCTATGGCTACACCTTC,CASSPQPGGYGYTF
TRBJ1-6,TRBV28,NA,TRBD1,TGTGCCAGCAGTCCTACACAGGGGAATTCACCCCTCCACTTT,CASSPTQGNSPLHF
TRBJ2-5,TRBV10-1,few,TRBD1,TGCGCCAGCAGTGAGGCAGGGGGCGCGGAGACCCAGTACTTC,CASSEAGGAETQYF
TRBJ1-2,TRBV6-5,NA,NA,TGTGCCAGCAGTCCGGACAGAAGAACGGGGGGCTACACCTTC,CASSPDRRTGGYTF
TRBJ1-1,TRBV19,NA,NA,TGTGCCAGTAGTCCGGCCTTGAACACTGAAGCTTTCTTT,CASSPALNTEAFF
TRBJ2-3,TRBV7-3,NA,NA,TGTGCCAGCAGCAGGGACGGAATGAGCACAGATACGCAGTATTTT,CASSRDGMSTDTQYF
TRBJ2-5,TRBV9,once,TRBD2,TGTGCCAGCAGCGAGCCTAGCGGGGGTCAAGAGACCCAGTACTTC,CASSEPSGGQETQYF
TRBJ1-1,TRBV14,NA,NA,TGTGCCAGCAGCCGTCAGGGCCTACAACTAAACACTGAAGCTTTCTTT,CASSRQGLQLNTEAFF
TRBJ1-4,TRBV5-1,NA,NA,TGCGCCAGCAGCTTGGTTGGGGGCGAGAATGAAAAACTGTTTTTT,CASSLVGGENEKLFF
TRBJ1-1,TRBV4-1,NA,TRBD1,TGCGCCAGCAGCCAAGATCAGGACAGGGGGCAAGCTTTCTTT,CASSQDQDRGQAFF
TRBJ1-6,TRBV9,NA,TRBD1,TGTGCCAGCAGCGTACTCGACAGGGCCCCCTATAATTCACCCCTCCACTTT,CASSVLDRAPYNSPLHF
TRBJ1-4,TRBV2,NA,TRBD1,TGTGCCAGCACCACCCAGGGGGCTAATGAAAAACTGTTTTTT,CASTTQGANEKLFF
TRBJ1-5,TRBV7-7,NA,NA,TGTGCCAGCAGCTTAAATAGCAATCAGCCCCAGCATTTT,CASSLNSNQPQHF
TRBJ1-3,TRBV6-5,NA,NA,TGTGCCAGCAGTTACTCGATGGGAACTGGAAACACCATATATTTT,CASSYSMGTGNTIYF
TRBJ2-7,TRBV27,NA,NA,TGTGCCAGCAGTTTATCGGGGGACACCCTTTTCTTAGGGTACTTC,CASSLSGDTLFLGYF
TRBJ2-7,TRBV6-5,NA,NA,TGTGCCAGCAGAGTCGACATCTCCTACGAGCAGTACTTC,CASRVDISYEQYF
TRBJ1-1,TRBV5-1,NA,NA,TGCGCCAGCAGCCCCCTCATTAACACTGAAGCTTTCTTT,CASSPLINTEAFF
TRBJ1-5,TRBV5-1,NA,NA,TGCGCCAGCCGGGCCGAGGGGGGCAATCAGCCCCAGCATTTT,CASRAEGGNQPQHF
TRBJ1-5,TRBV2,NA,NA,TGTGCCAGCAGCCCGACAAGGCTTAATCAGCCCCAGCATTTT,CASSPTRLNQPQHF
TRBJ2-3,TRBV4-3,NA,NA,TGCGCCAGCAGCCCATGGGGCGGTTTCACAGATACGCAGTATTTT,CASSPWGGFTDTQYF
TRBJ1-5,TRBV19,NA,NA,TGTGCCAGTACCACCCCCACGGCAGTAGGACAGCCCCAGCATTTT,CASTTPTAVGQPQHF
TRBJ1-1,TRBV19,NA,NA,TGTGCCAGCCGAAGATTGAACACTGAAGCTTTCTTT,CASRRLNTEAFF
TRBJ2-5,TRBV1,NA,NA,TGCACCAGCAGCCAAGGTGGTTCTCTAGCGAAGAAGACCCAGTACTTC,CTSSQGGSLAKKTQYF
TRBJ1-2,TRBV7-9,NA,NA,TGTGCCAGCAGCCGCGCCCCGGGGGATGGCTACACCTTC,CASSRAPGDGYTF
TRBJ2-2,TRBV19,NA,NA,TGTGCCAGTTCGCGGACAGCGAACACCGGGGAGCTGTTTTTT,CASSRTANTGELFF
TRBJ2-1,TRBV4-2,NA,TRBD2,TGTGCCAGCAGCCAAGCAACGGCTAGCGGCCGACCTGGGGGTAACAATGAGCAGTTCTTC,CASSQATASGRPGGNNEQFF